The next 26 T cell receptor beta chains were all read from a single sample in a study of beta chain features in type 1 diabetes. Reverse transcribing all isolated RNA meant expressed TCRB transcripts were sequenced. Assay: immunoSEQ multiplex PCR; the TCRdb copy retains only in-frame clones and omits some. The sample consists of some 60,000 clones, about 60% of them appearing once. The sample consisted of Tregs from blood. Receptors were obtained from a young woman in good health.

This chain connects TRBV7-2 to TRBJ2-7, with a tentative D call TRBD2 (5 bases). Germline CDR1 reads SGHTA; CDR2 reads FQGNSA. V dropped 5 bases and J dropped 3 bases, with 5 bases sitting between them. There are 11 residues in the CDR3. The CDR3 reads CASSDYYEQYF. In nucleotides, the CDR3 is TGTGCCAGCAGCGACTACTACGAGCAGTACTTC.

By sample fraction, this clone is medium-sized. The chain uses TRBV2 and TRBJ1-1; D remains ambiguous. The germline V and J ends were trimmed by 5 bases and 1 base, with 8 bases remaining between them. The CDR3 runs 13 residues. Germline CDR1 SNHLY, CDR2 FYNNEI. CDR3 DNA sequence: TGTGCCAGCAGTTTCCAGGAGAACACTGAAGCTTTCTTT. It encodes CASSFQENTEAFF.

This chain uses TRBV7-9 with TRBJ1-6, with D possibly matching TRBD1 (5 bases). Per the germline V gene, CDR1 is SEHNR and CDR2 is FQNEAQ (reference sequence). Trimming left V 6 bases short and J 9 bases short, with 18 bases between. This CDR3 has 15 amino acids. CDR3 amino acids: CASRAPGGGSSPLHF. In DNA form, the CDR3 reads TGTGCCAGCAGAGCCCCCGGGGGAGGCAGTTCACCCCTCCACTTT. The full variable domain, completed using reference TRBV7-9 and TRBJ1-6, is DTGVSQNPRHKITKRGQNVTFRCDPISEHNRLYWYRQTLGQGPEFLTYFQNEAQLEKSRLLSDRFSAERPKGSFSTLEIQRTEQGDSAMYLCASRAPGGGSSPLHFGNGTRLTVT.

The J gene is TRBJ2-7, the V gene TRBV7-2, with 8 nucleotides matching TRBD1. Germline-derived CDR1 and CDR2 are SGHTA and FQGNSA. This CDR3 is 16 amino acids long. The V and J ends lost 6 bases and 0 bases, in that order; junction bases with no gene match: 10. The CDR3 loop is CASSSNLGQGSYEQYF. The CDR3, as DNA: TGTGCCAGCAGTTCTAATCTCGGACAGGGCTCCTACGAGCAGTACTTC.

The chain recombines TRBV29-1 with TRBJ1-2; D perhaps matches TRBD1 (6 bases). Germline V gives CDR1 SQVTM, CDR2 ANQGSEA. Trimming took 4 bases from V and 1 from J, leaving 10 bases between them. The CDR3 runs to 13 residues. The CDR3 DNA sequence: TGCAGCGTTGGGGGCAGGGGTAACTATGGCTACACCTTC. Its protein is CSVGGRGNYGYTF.

The genes are TRBV5-1 and TRBJ2-2, with 10 bases lining up with TRBD2. The CDR3 has 16 amino acids. Germline CDR1 reads SGHRS; CDR2 reads YFSETQ. V dropped 3 bases and J dropped 6; count of bases not matched to a gene: 8. CDR3 bases: TGCGCCAGCAGCTCTCCAAGCGGGAGGGGAGCCGGGGAGCTGTTTTTT. It is translated as CASSSPSGRGAGELFF. The full variable domain, completed using reference TRBV5-1 and TRBJ2-2, is KAGVTQTPRYLIKTRGQQVTLSCSPISGHRSVSWYQQTPGQGLQFLFEYFSETQRNKGNFPGRFSGRQFSNSRSEMNVSTLELGDSALYLCASSSPSGRGAGELFFGEGSRLTVL.

The chain is built from TRBV19 and TRBJ2-3; 12 bases are shared with TRBD2. The germline V gene has CDR1 LNHDA and CDR2 SQIVND (reference sequence). Unmatched junction bases numbered 7, after V lost 3 bases and J lost 6 bases. This CDR3 has 16 amino acids. CDR3 sequence (DNA): TGTGCCAGTAGTATCGCTAGCGGGGGGGCAATGGATACGCAGTATTTT. Its translation is CASSIASGGAMDTQYF.

This clone has more than one count but fewer than ten. The chain uses TRBV7-9 and TRBJ2-7, with D unresolved. The V gene's germline CDR1 is SEHNR and CDR2 FQNEAQ (reference sequence). This CDR3 comprises 15 residues. The V end was cut by 5 bases, the J end by 0 bases, with 14 bases between. The CDR3 region has the DNA TGTGCCAGCAGCCGTTTCCCTAGTAGCTCCTACGAGCAGTACTTC. Encoded protein: CASSRFPSSSYEQYF.

This clone appeared a single time. V gene TRBV4-1 combines with J gene TRBJ2-2; 10 nucleotides line up with TRBD2. V gave up 4 bases and J gave up 4 bases; unmatched junction bases: 6. CDR3 length: 16 amino acids. Germline V CDR1 and CDR2: MGHRA, YSYEKL. The CDR3 protein is CASSPGSGRGTGELFF. In DNA form, the CDR3 reads TGCGCCAGCAGCCCAGGGAGCGGGAGGGGCACCGGGGAGCTGTTTTTT.

V and J are TRBV6-1 and TRBJ2-6, with D maybe TRBD1 (5 bases). The CDR3 is 17 residues long. V was trimmed by 2 bases and J by 4 bases, leaving 15 bases between them. Per the germline V gene, CDR1 is MNHNS and CDR2 is SASEGT. CDR3 sequence (DNA): TGTGCCAGCAGTGAAAAGGGGTCCTACCGGGGGGCCAACGTCCTGACTTTC. It encodes CASSEKGSYRGANVLTF.

This clone was observed a few times. CDR3 amino acids: CASSWTSTTDTQYF. In DNA form, the CDR3 reads TGCGCCAGCAGCTGGACTTCAACCACAGATACGCAGTATTTT. V and J are TRBV5-1 and TRBJ2-3, with D perhaps TRBD2 (5 bases). Trimming removed 3 bases from V and 2 bases from J, with 10 bases in between. CDR1 and CDR2 (germline): SGHRS, YFSETQ. The CDR3 loop spans 14 amino acids.

The sample holds a few counts of this clone. The rearrangement joins TRBV7-8 to TRBJ2-3; D not resolved. The CDR3 sequence is 13 residues long. The V gene lost 5 bases and the J gene lost 2 bases, with 8 bases spanning the gap. CDR1 SGHVS and CDR2 FQNEAQ come from the germline V gene. The CDR3, as DNA: TGTGCCAGCAGCGCTCAGGCCACAGATACGCAGTATTTT. Protein sequence: CASSAQATDTQYF.

The chain employs TRBV18 and TRBJ2-7; possibly TRBD2 for D (5 bases). CDR1 is KGHSH, CDR2 LQKENI, per germline. The CDR3 extends over 14 amino acids. The V gene lost 0 bases and the J gene lost 2 bases, with 8 bases spanning the gap. CDR3 sequence reads: CASSPPSGPYEQYF. CDR3 DNA: TGTGCCAGCTCACCACCCAGCGGTCCCTACGAGCAGTACTTC.

This clone was seen only a few times. The chain links TRBV7-2 to TRBJ2-5; TRBD2 agrees at 9 bases. V shed 0 bases and J 4 bases; nucleotides not matched to a gene: 6. CDR3 length equals 16 residues. CDR1 SGHTA and CDR2 FQGNSA come from the germline V gene. The CDR3 loop reads CASSLAWRGGRETQYF. CDR3 nucleotide sequence: TGTGCCAGCAGCTTAGCGTGGCGGGGGGGCCGAGAGACCCAGTACTTC.

The J gene is TRBJ2-7, the V gene TRBV7-2; TRBD1 matches 9 bases. This CDR3 spans 16 amino acids. Germline V CDR1 and CDR2: SGHTA, FQGNSA. V was clipped by 1 base and J by 5 bases; unmatched bases: 9. For the CDR3, the DNA is TGTGCCAGCAGCTTAGAATTGGGGACAGGGAGACACGAGCAGTACTTC. Translating it yields CASSLELGTGRHEQYF.

This clone came up once. The gene calls are TRBV6-5 and TRBJ2-3; D is unclear. CDR3 length: 12 amino acids. Germline assignment: CDR1 MNHEY and CDR2 SVGAGI. V was cut by 6 bases and J by 0 bases, with 4 bases left in between. CDR3 sequence: CASRSSTDTQYF. DNA of the CDR3: TGTGCCAGCAGATCAAGCACAGATACGCAGTATTTT.

The chain is built from TRBV25-1 and TRBJ2-5, with TRBD2 matching over 7 bases. With the DNA end fitting TRBJ2-7 better, the J assignment may be wrong. CDR3 size: 15 residues. Germline-derived CDR1 and CDR2 are MGHDK and SYGVNS. The chain's CDR3 is CASSGKGGTNYEQYF. CDR3 coding DNA: TGTGCCAGCAGTGGAAAGGGAGGGACGAACTACGAGCAGTACTTC.

The chain uses TRBV20-1 and TRBJ1-4, with 7 bases aligning to TRBD1. The CDR3 has 11 residues. CDR1 DFQATT and CDR2 SNEGSKA come from the germline V gene (reference sequence). The CDR3: CSTGANEKLFF. Written as DNA, the CDR3 is TGCAGCACAGGGGCCAATGAAAAACTGTTTTTT.

The J gene is TRBJ2-1, the V gene TRBV6-1; 8 nucleotides match TRBD2. The CDR3 is 17 residues long. Trimming cost V 2 bases and J 9 bases; bases outside gene matches: 15. CDR1 MNHNS and CDR2 SASEGT come from the germline V gene. The CDR3 region is CASSEPGGPYAKGEQFF. CDR3 sequence (DNA): TGTGCCAGCAGTGAACCGGGAGGGCCCTACGCTAAGGGTGAGCAGTTCTTC.

V gene TRBV18 combines with J gene TRBJ2-5, with D possibly matching TRBD2 (6 bases). V lost 0 bases to trimming and J lost 1 base, with 9 bases between them. The CDR3 is 15 residues long. Germline CDR1 reads KGHSH; CDR2 reads LQKENI. CDR3 protein: CASSPPAGTQETQYF. DNA for the CDR3: TGTGCCAGCTCACCACCGGCGGGAACCCAAGAGACCCAGTACTTC. The variable domain in full, with the rest retrieved from reference TRBV18 and TRBJ2-5, is NAGVMQNPRHLVRRRGQEARLRCSPMKGHSHVYWYRQLPEEGLKFMVYLQKENIIDESGMPKERFSAEFPKEGPSILRIQQVVRGDSAAYFCASSPPAGTQETQYFGPGTRLLVL.

The gene calls are TRBV9 and TRBJ2-7, with 10 bases aligning to TRBD1. Germline V gene lookup returns CDR1 SGDLS and CDR2 YYNGEE. After removal of 2 bases from V and 5 bases from J, the junction contained 1 base not matched to a gene. This CDR3 spans 13 amino acids. This chain's CDR3 is CASSVGQGDEQYF. For the CDR3, the DNA is TGTGCCAGCAGCGTCGGACAGGGGGACGAGCAGTACTTC.

The chain joins TRBV6-1 to TRBJ2-7, with 9 bases matching TRBD2. The CDR3 runs to 15 residues. Germline V lookup: CDR1 MNHNS, CDR2 SASEGT. After removal of 2 bases from V and 4 bases from J, the junction contained 6 bases not matched to a gene. CDR3: CASSEMVAGAYEQYF. The CDR3 DNA sequence: TGTGCCAGCAGTGAAATGGTAGCGGGAGCTTACGAGCAGTACTTC.

This clone was recorded only once. The chain is built from TRBV6-5 and TRBJ2-1; tentative D call: TRBD1 (6 bases). This CDR3 region has 16 residues. Trimming removed 2 bases from V and 4 bases from J, with 15 bases in between. The germline V gene encodes CDR1 MNHEY and CDR2 SVGAGI. The CDR3 nucleotides read TGTGCCAGCAGTTACCAGGGGCCCAAGAGGTACAATGAGCAGTTCTTC. This sequence encodes CASSYQGPKRYNEQFF.

The rearrangement joins TRBV7-2 to TRBJ2-7; 8 nucleotides align to TRBD1. In germline, CDR1 is SGHTA, CDR2 FQGNSA. This CDR3 has 17 amino acids. Trimming took 1 base from V and 7 from J; bases not matched to a gene: 15. CDR3 region: CASSLGSSWQGAGEQYF. The CDR3 nucleotides read TGTGCCAGCAGCTTAGGATCCTCGTGGCAGGGGGCGGGAGAGCAGTACTTC.

The chain recombines TRBV6-5 with TRBJ1-6, with D perhaps matching TRBD1 (6 bases). The V and J ends lost 10 bases and 8 bases respectively, with 18 bases between them. Germline CDR1 is MNHEY and CDR2 is SVGAGI. The CDR3 totals 14 residues. This CDR3 is CATQITGRDSPLHF. DNA of the CDR3: TGTGCCACTCAGATTACAGGGCGGGATTCACCCCTCCACTTT.

This clone was observed a few times. This sequence joins TRBV5-1 and TRBJ2-1; D is perhaps TRBD1 (5 bases). The germline CDR1 and CDR2 sequences are SGHRS and YFSETQ. V was cut by 2 bases and J by 4 bases, with 13 bases left in between. The CDR3 has 15 residues. CDR3 region: CASSFLQGQYNEQFF. The CDR3 coding sequence is TGCGCCAGCAGCTTTCTCCAGGGTCAATACAATGAGCAGTTCTTC. The variable domain in full, completed from reference TRBV5-1 and TRBJ2-1, reads KAGVTQTPRYLIKTRGQQVTLSCSPISGHRSVSWYQQTPGQGLQFLFEYFSETQRNKGNFPGRFSGRQFSNSRSEMNVSTLELGDSALYLCASSFLQGQYNEQFFGPGTRLTVL.